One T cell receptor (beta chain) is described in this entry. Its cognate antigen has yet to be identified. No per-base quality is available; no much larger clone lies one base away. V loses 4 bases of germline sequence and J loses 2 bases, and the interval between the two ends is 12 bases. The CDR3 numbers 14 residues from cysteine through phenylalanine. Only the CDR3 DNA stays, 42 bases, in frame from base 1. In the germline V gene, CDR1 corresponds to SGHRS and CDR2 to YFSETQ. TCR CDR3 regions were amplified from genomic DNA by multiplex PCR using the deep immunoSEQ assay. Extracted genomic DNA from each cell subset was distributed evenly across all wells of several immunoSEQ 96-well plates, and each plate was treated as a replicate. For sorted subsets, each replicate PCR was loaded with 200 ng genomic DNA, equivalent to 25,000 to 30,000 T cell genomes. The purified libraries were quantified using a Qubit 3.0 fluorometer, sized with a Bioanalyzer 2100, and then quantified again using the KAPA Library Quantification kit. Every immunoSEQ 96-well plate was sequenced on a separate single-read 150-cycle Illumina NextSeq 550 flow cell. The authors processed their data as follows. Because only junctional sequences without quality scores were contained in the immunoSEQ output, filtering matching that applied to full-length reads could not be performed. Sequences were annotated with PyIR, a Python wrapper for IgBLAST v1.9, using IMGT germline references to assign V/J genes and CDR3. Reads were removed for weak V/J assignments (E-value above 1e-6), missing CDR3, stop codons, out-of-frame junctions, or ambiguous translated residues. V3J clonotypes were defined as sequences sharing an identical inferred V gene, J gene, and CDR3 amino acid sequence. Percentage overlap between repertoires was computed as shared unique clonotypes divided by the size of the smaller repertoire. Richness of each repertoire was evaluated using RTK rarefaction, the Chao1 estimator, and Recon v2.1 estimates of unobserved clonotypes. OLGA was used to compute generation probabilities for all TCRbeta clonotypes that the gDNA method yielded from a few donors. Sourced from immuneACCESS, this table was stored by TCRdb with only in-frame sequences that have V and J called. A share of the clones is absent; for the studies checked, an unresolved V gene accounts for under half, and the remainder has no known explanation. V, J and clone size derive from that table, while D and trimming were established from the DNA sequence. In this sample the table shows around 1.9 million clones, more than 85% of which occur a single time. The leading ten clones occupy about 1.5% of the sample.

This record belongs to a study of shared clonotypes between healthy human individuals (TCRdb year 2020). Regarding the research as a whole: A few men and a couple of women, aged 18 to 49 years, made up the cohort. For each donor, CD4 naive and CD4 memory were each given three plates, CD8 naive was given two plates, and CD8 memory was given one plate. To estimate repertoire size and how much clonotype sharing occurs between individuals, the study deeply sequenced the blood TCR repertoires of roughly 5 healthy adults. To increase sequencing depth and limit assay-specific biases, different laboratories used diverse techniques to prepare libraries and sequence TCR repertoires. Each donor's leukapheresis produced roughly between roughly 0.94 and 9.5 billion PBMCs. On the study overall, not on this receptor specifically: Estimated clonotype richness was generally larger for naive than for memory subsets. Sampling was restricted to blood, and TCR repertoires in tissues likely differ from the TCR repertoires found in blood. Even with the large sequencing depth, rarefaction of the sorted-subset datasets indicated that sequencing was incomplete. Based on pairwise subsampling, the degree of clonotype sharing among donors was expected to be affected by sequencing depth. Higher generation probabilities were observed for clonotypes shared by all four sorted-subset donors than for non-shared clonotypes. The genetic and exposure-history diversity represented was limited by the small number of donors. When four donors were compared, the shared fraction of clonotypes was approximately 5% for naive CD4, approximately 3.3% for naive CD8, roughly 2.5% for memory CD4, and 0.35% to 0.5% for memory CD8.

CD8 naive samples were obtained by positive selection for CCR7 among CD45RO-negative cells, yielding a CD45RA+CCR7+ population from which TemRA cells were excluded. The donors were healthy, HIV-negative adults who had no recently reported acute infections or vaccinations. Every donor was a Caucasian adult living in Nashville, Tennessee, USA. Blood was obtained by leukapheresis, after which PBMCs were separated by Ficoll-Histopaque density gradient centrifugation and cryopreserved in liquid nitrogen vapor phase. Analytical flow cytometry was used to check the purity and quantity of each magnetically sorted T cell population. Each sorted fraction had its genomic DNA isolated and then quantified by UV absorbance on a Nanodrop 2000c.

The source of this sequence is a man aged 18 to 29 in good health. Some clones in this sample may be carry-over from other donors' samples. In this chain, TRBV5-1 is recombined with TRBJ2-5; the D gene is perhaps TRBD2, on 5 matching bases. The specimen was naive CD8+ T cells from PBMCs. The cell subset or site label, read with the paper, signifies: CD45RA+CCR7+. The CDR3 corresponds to CASSRDGNQETQYF. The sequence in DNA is TGCGCCAGCAGCCGTGACGGGAATCAAGAGACCCAGTACTTC.